This TCR beta chain was retrieved from a study of monozygotic twins with inflammatory bowel disease. The CDR3 is made up of 16 amino acids. Per the germline V gene, CDR1 is SGHRS and CDR2 is YFSETQ. No DNA is given; TCRdb re-called the 5' RACE reads and lists each CDR3 protein once. The sample includes approximately 45,000 distinct CDR3 sequences. This TCR came from a human donor with ulcerative colitis or Crohn's disease, or a healthy co-twin of an affected twin (not recorded which). V and J are TRBV5-1 and TRBJ2-3; TCRdb reports TRBD2, a call that lacks DNA to check it against. The source material was blood. CDR3 sequence reads: CASSEGLAGGTDTQYF.